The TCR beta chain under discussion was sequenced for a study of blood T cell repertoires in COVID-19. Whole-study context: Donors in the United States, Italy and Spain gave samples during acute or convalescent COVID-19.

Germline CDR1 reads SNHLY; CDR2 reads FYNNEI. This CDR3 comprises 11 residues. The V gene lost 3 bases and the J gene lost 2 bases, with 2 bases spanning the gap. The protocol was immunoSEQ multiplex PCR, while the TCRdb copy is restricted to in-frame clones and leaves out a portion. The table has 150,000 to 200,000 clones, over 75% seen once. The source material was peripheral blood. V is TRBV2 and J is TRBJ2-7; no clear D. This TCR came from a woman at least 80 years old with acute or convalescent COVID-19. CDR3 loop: CASSDTYEQYF. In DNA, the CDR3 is TGTGCCAGCAGTGATACCTACGAGCAGTACTTC.